One sample yielded the 22 T cell receptor beta chains listed below, sequenced in a study of cytomegalovirus exposure and HLA in healthy donors. Assay: immunoSEQ multiplex PCR; the TCRdb copy retains only in-frame clones and omits some. The sample includes some 100,000 clones, around nine tenths seen only once; the top ten take more than 2%. The sequencing sample was made of PBMCs. These receptors originate from a woman aged 18-35 years in good health and CMV-seronegative.

The genes are TRBV6-1 and TRBJ2-2, with D hard to call. V was trimmed by 5 bases and J by 0 bases, leaving 10 bases between them. The CDR3 runs to 15 residues. Germline CDR1 MNHNS, CDR2 SASEGT. The CDR3 loop is CASSKQPPNTGELFF. CDR3 DNA: TGTGCCAGCAGTAAACAACCCCCGAACACCGGGGAGCTGTTTTTT.

The CDR3 protein is CASKQVSDTEAFF. In DNA, the CDR3 is TGTGCCAGCAAACAGGTTTCTGACACTGAAGCTTTCTTT. The V and J genes are TRBV2 and TRBJ1-1; the D gene is possibly TRBD1 (5 bases). The CDR3 consists of 13 residues. CDR1 and CDR2 from the germline V gene are SNHLY and FYNNEI. Deletions cut 7 bases from V and 3 bases from J, with 12 bases between.

Only a few counts were recorded for this clone. The sample holds other DNA sequences that translate to the same CDR3. The chain has TRBV7-9 and TRBJ1-5; D remains unclear. Trimming stripped 1 base from V and 3 bases from J, with 7 bases between. There are 14 residues in the CDR3. Germline V gene data show CDR1 as SEHNR and CDR2 as FQNEAQ (reference sequence). The CDR3 protein is CASSLGGNNQPQHF. Here the CDR3 DNA reads TGTGCCAGCAGCTTAGGAGGGAACAATCAGCCCCAGCATTTT.

This clone was detected only once. The chain links TRBV7-5 to TRBJ1-3; the table gives TRBD1 as D, unverified against the DNA. TRBV7-5 counts as a pseudogene. The CDR3 is 11 amino acids. In nucleotides, the CDR3 is TGTGTCAGAAGCTTAGGGCACACCATATATTTT. Its translation: CVRSLGHTIYF.

The CDR3 DNA reads as TGTGCCAGCAGCTTAGGGGGGCAGGTCTCCGGTGGCTACACCTTC. As protein: CASSLGGQVSGGYTF. V and J are TRBV9 and TRBJ1-2; TRBD1 is a possible D gene (6 bases). The CDR3 has 15 amino acids. Trimming took 4 bases from V and 7 from J, leaving 20 bases between them. Germline V CDR1 and CDR2: SGDLS, YYNGEE.

The chain couples TRBV4-2 to TRBJ1-1; a possible D gene is TRBD1 (5 bases). CDR1 is LGHNA and CDR2 is YNFKEQ in the germline V gene. The CDR3 has 17 amino acids. Trimming stripped 1 base from V and 3 bases from J, with 18 bases between. The CDR3 DNA reads as TGTGCCAGCAGCCAAGTAAGTGGTTCTGGGGCGGACACTGAAGCTTTCTTT. It is translated as CASSQVSGSGADTEAFF.

The V call is TRBV27, the J call TRBJ2-7; 7 nucleotides agree with TRBD1. The V gene's germline CDR1 is MNHEY and CDR2 SMNVEV (reference sequence). V was pared by 4 bases and J by 2 bases, with 23 bases of the junction left unmatched. The CDR3 length is 20 residues. The CDR3 nucleotides are TGTGCCAGCAGTTCCTCGGAAAGTGCGACAGGGAAACCACACCCCTACGAGCAGTACTTC. Its protein product is CASSSSESATGKPHPYEQYF.

The chain recombines TRBV5-1 with TRBJ2-1, with TRBD2 identical over 12 bases. Germline assignment: CDR1 SGHRS and CDR2 YFSETQ. Trimming at V came to 2 bases and at J to 5 bases, leaving 8 bases not matched to a gene. The CDR3 covers 17 residues. Here the CDR3 DNA reads TGCGCCAGCAGCTTCCTGACTAGCGGGAGTGTGGACAATGAGCAGTTCTTC. It translates to CASSFLTSGSVDNEQFF.

This clone was found once. The chain links TRBV4-3 to TRBJ2-1; perhaps TRBD2 as D (7 bases). CDR1 and CDR2 (germline): LGHNA, YSLEER. The V and J ends lost 1 base and 8 bases respectively, with 18 bases between them. CDR3 size: 16 residues. The CDR3 region has the DNA TGCGCCAGCAGCCAAGCGGGGGGCCATAATTCCGATGAGCAGTTCTTC. Encoded protein: CASSQAGGHNSDEQFF.

The chain has TRBV7-9 and TRBJ1-1, with 8 bases that match TRBD1. J was trimmed by 4 bases and V by 4 bases; bases with no gene match: 5. The CDR3 extends over 14 amino acids. CDR1 SEHNR and CDR2 FQNEAQ come from the germline V gene (reference sequence). The CDR3 sequence: CASSYDRGGTEAFF. The CDR3 bases are TGTGCCAGCAGCTACGACAGGGGAGGCACTGAAGCTTTCTTT.

V and J are TRBV5-6 and TRBJ2-2, with D uncertain. The ends were cut back, 0 bases at V and 5 bases at J, with 5 bases in the middle. CDR1 and CDR2 from the germline V gene are SGHDT and YYEEEE. CDR3 size: 13 residues. CDR3 in amino acids: CASSLGRTGELFF. For the CDR3, the DNA is TGTGCCAGCAGCTTGGGGAGAACCGGGGAGCTGTTTTTT.

The chain carries TRBV11-1 and TRBJ2-4; a weak D match, TRBD1 (6 bases). This CDR3 spans 19 amino acids. With 3 bases removed from V and 1 base from J, the gap between germline ends came to 22 bases. Germline values: CDR1 SGHAT, CDR2 FQDESV (reference sequence). CDR3 sequence reads: CASSFGRPGDTTAKNIQYF. CDR3 sequence (DNA): TGTGCCAGCAGCTTTGGCCGACCAGGGGATACCACCGCCAAAAACATTCAGTACTTC.

This sequence joins TRBV19 and TRBJ2-2; D might be TRBD2 (5 bases). Germline values: CDR1 LNHDA, CDR2 SQIVND (reference sequence). This CDR3 has 18 residues. Trimming removed 5 bases from V and 4 bases from J, with 23 bases in between. Here the CDR3 reads CASSPFQRQHVGTGELFF. The CDR3 DNA reads TGTGCCAGTAGTCCTTTCCAGCGGCAACATGTGGGCACCGGGGAGCTGTTTTTT.

V usage is TRBV28 and J usage is TRBJ1-1; no clear D gene. CDR1 MDHEN and CDR2 SYDVKM come from the germline V gene. The ends were cut back, 8 bases at V and 2 bases at J, with 9 bases in the middle. The CDR3 runs to 12 residues. DNA for the CDR3: TGTGCCAGCTCCCGGTCCAACACTGAAGCTTTCTTT. Amino acids: CASSRSNTEAFF.

This clone was detected only once. The chain uses TRBV2 and TRBJ2-7; D is perhaps TRBD2 (5 bases). The V gene's germline CDR1 is SNHLY and CDR2 FYNNEI. The CDR3 is 14 amino acids. Deletions cut 7 bases from V and 4 bases from J, with 17 bases between. CDR3 sequence reads: CASKVATPGYEQYF. The CDR3 DNA reads TGTGCCAGCAAAGTCGCTACGCCGGGGTACGAGCAGTACTTC.

This rearrangement joins TRBV30 to TRBJ2-2; TRBD2 matches 10 bases. The CDR3 has 17 amino acids. The germline CDR1 and CDR2 sequences are GTSNPN and SVGIG (reference sequence). V shed 1 base and J 0 bases; nucleotides not matched to a gene: 5. The CDR3 spells CAWSGTSGTPNTGELFF. CDR3 nucleotide sequence: TGTGCCTGGAGTGGGACTAGCGGAACTCCGAACACCGGGGAGCTGTTTTTT.

This clone was recorded once. This chain links TRBV28 with TRBJ2-3; 7 nucleotides agree with TRBD2. After removal of 3 bases from V and 4 bases from J, the junction contained 7 bases not matched to a gene. Germline V gene lookup returns CDR1 MDHEN and CDR2 SYDVKM. This CDR3 is 15 amino acids long. The CDR3, as DNA: TGTGCCAGCAGTTTCCGGGCAGGGAGGGCAGATACGCAGTATTTT. Protein: CASSFRAGRADTQYF.

The chain joins TRBV27 to TRBJ2-5; the D gene is possibly TRBD2 (5 bases). The germline V gene encodes CDR1 MNHEY and CDR2 SMNVEV (reference sequence). The V and J ends lost 4 bases and 2 bases respectively, with 14 bases between them. The CDR3 has 15 residues. CDR3 sequence reads: CASSSKASGQETQYF. DNA of the CDR3: TGTGCCAGCAGTTCAAAAGCGAGCGGACAAGAGACCCAGTACTTC.

V usage is TRBV7-2 and J usage is TRBJ1-2; D gene uncertain. Germline V gives CDR1 SGHTA, CDR2 FQGNSA. Trimming cost V 2 bases and J 4 bases, with 8 bases left between them. The CDR3 loop spans 13 amino acids. The CDR3 coding sequence is TGTGCCAGCAGCTTATCGTATCCCTATGGCTACACCTTC. It yields the protein CASSLSYPYGYTF.

The chain has TRBV7-9 and TRBJ1-2, with 9 nucleotides matching TRBD1. Germline CDR1 is SEHNR and CDR2 is FQNEAQ (reference sequence). This CDR3 is 14 amino acids long. V lost 3 bases, J lost 6 bases, and 5 bases stayed unmatched. CDR3 amino acids: CASSFGDREHGYTF. Written as DNA, the CDR3 is TGTGCCAGCAGCTTTGGGGACAGGGAGCATGGCTACACCTTC.

This sequence joins TRBV5-1 and TRBJ2-3; 10 nucleotides match TRBD1. V lost 4 bases and J lost 6; bases outside the gene matches: 11. CDR1 and CDR2 (germline): SGHRS, YFSETQ. This CDR3 is built from 16 residues. For the CDR3, the DNA is TGCGCCAGCAGCACCACCGACGGACAGGGGGGGGATACGCAGTATTTT. Translation gives CASSTTDGQGGDTQYF. The full variable domain, completed using reference TRBV5-1 and TRBJ2-3, is KAGVTQTPRYLIKTRGQQVTLSCSPISGHRSVSWYQQTPGQGLQFLFEYFSETQRNKGNFPGRFSGRQFSNSRSEMNVSTLELGDSALYLCASSTTDGQGGDTQYFGPGTRLTVL.

This sequence joins TRBV27 and TRBJ2-5; the D gene is possibly TRBD1 (5 bases). Per the germline V gene, CDR1 is MNHEY and CDR2 is SMNVEV (reference sequence). This CDR3 contains 15 residues. Between the trimmed V and J ends, which lost 5 bases and 2 bases, there was a span of 15 bases. CDR3 residues: CASSQAEAGQETQYF. CDR3 nucleotide sequence: TGTGCCAGCAGTCAGGCCGAGGCAGGGCAAGAGACCCAGTACTTC.